These 28 T cell receptor beta chains originate from one sample sequenced in a study of T cell repertoires in cytomegalovirus infection. One entry per CDR3 protein results from TCRdb running MiXCR on the reads. Of 150,000 to 200,000 distinct CDR3 sequences listed, roughly 27% are singletons. Input material: PBMCs. The receptors were gathered from a human donor in good health (CMV status not recorded). Some clones in this sample may be carry-over from other donors' samples.

This clonotype showed up many times. For the CDR3, the DNA is TGCGCCAGCAGTCGAGGAGAAATCGGCGGGGGAACAGATACGCAGTATTTT. Encoded protein: CASSRGEIGGGTDTQYF. This sequence joins TRBV5-1 and TRBJ2-3; 7 bases agree with TRBD2. Germline V gene sequence: CDR1 SGHRS, CDR2 YFSETQ. CDR3 size: 17 residues. The J segment lost 3 bases and the V segment lost 5 bases, leaving 15 bases of the junction unmatched.

V gene TRBV7-9 combines with J gene TRBJ1-6; D is ambiguous. This CDR3 has 14 amino acids. V dropped 1 base and J dropped 8 bases, with 9 bases sitting between them. From germline, CDR1 is SEHNR and CDR2 FQNEAQ (reference sequence). CDR3 sequence reads: CASSLEPVDSPLHF. CDR3 coding DNA: TGTGCCAGCAGCTTAGAACCGGTTGATTCACCCCTCCACTTT.

The genes are TRBV7-2 and TRBJ1-2; D remains ambiguous. CDR1 and CDR2 from the germline V gene are SGHTA and FQGNSA. This CDR3 has 14 amino acids. V lost 5 bases and J 8 bases, leaving 18 bases between the germline ends. The chain's CDR3 is CASSRGAEDRGYTF. As DNA, the CDR3 is TGTGCCAGCAGCCGGGGAGCAGAGGATCGGGGCTACACCTTC.

The table lists this clonotype with a few counts. The J gene is TRBJ1-2, the V gene TRBV19; 7 bases agree with TRBD1. This CDR3 has 14 residues. The V and J ends lost 4 bases and 5 bases, in that order; junction bases with no gene match: 7. Germline V gives CDR1 LNHDA, CDR2 SQIVND (reference sequence). The CDR3 DNA sequence: TGTGCCAGTAGTAAGTCGGGACAGCCTTATGGCTACACCTTC. Protein product: CASSKSGQPYGYTF.

There are many counts of this clonotype. V and J are TRBV11-2 and TRBJ1-1; tentative D call: TRBD1 (6 bases). The CDR3 sequence is 12 residues long. V lost 4 bases and J lost 10, with 13 bases in between. The V gene's germline CDR1 is SGHAT and CDR2 FQNNGV. CDR3: CASSSSGGAAFF. The CDR3 bases are TGTGCCAGCAGCTCGTCCGGGGGCGCAGCTTTCTTT.

This clonotype was found a few times. The chain links TRBV7-2 to TRBJ2-3, with a tentative D call TRBD2 (5 bases). The CDR3 is 15 residues long. Germline CDR1 reads SGHTA; CDR2 reads FQGNSA. The V end lost 5 bases, the J end lost 3 bases, and 15 bases lay between the germline ends. CDR3 sequence (DNA): TGTGCCAGCAGCCTCAGCGGAGCCACGACAGATACGCAGTATTTT. It specifies CASSLSGATTDTQYF.

This clonotype was seen ten or more times. This chain connects TRBV7-8 to TRBJ2-2; 10 bases are a match to TRBD2. Germline trimming cut 3 bases from V and 4 bases from J; bases unmatched to any gene: 5. This CDR3 has 16 residues. Germline CDR1 is SGHVS and CDR2 is FQNEAQ. The CDR3 DNA is TGTGCCAGCAGCTTCTTACTAGCGGGGCCCACCGGGGAGCTGTTTTTT. Translation: CASSFLLAGPTGELFF.

The genes are TRBV20-1 and TRBJ2-5; TRBD2 agrees at 13 bases. With V trimmed by 4 bases and J by 7 bases, 18 bases remained unmatched. This CDR3 is 18 amino acids long. Germline-derived CDR1 and CDR2 are DFQATT and SNEGSKA (reference sequence). The CDR3 bases are TGCAGTGCTACCCAGACTAGCGGGGGGCCCATCCACGGCGGGACCCAGTACTTC. Its translation is CSATQTSGGPIHGGTQYF.

The chain links TRBV29-1 to TRBJ2-3; D call uncertain. Germline CDR1 SQVTM, CDR2 ANQGSEA. The V end lost 7 bases, the J end lost 2 bases, and 13 bases lay between the germline ends. The CDR3 spans 13 residues. Written as DNA, the CDR3 is TGCAGCGCCCCCATCGGCCCCACAGATACGCAGTATTTT. Protein product: CSAPIGPTDTQYF.

The genes are TRBV14 and TRBJ2-3; D gene uncertain. The length of the CDR3 is 16 residues. The V gene's germline CDR1 is SGHDN and CDR2 FVKESK. V gave up 4 bases and J gave up 0 bases, with 14 bases separating them. CDR3 bases: TGTGCCAGCAGCCCCCCTAGGACCCCTAGCACAGATACGCAGTATTTT. Its translation: CASSPPRTPSTDTQYF.

This clonotype was detected many times. The chain links TRBV7-2 to TRBJ2-5, with no clear D. CDR3 length: 13 amino acids. Trimming shortened V by 5 bases and J by 3 bases, and 10 bases separated the two germline ends. Germline V gene lookup returns CDR1 SGHTA and CDR2 FQGNSA. Here the CDR3 reads CASSPDPEETQYF. In DNA form, the CDR3 reads TGTGCCAGCAGCCCGGACCCTGAAGAGACCCAGTACTTC.

This clonotype was seen once. The genes are TRBV9 and TRBJ1-1; 8 bases are a match to TRBD1. CDR1 is SGDLS and CDR2 is YYNGEE in the germline V gene. This CDR3 is 13 amino acids long. V lost 0 bases to trimming and J lost 11 bases; unmatched junction nucleotides: 6. Here the CDR3 DNA reads TGTGCCAGCAGCGTAGGAACAGGGGGACGGGCTTTCTTT. This gives the protein CASSVGTGGRAFF.

The chain uses TRBV29-1 and TRBJ2-7; D assignment may be TRBD1 or TRBD2 (5 bases each). CDR3 size: 13 residues. Looked up from germline, CDR1 is SQVTM and CDR2 is ANQGSEA. The V end lost 7 bases, the J end lost 0 bases, and 13 bases lay between the germline ends. The CDR3 coding sequence is TGCAGCGCCTTAGTGGGGGTCTCCTACGAGCAGTACTTC. As protein: CSALVGVSYEQYF.

There are many counts of this clonotype. The rearrangement uses TRBV7-8 and TRBJ1-2; D remains ambiguous. The CDR3 loop spans 13 amino acids. V was trimmed by 5 bases and J by 8 bases, leaving 15 bases between them. Germline CDR1 is SGHVS and CDR2 is FQNEAQ. The CDR3 DNA sequence: TGTGCCAGCAGCCGGGAGAAGGGTGCCGGCTACACCTTC. Amino acid sequence: CASSREKGAGYTF.

This clonotype was detected only a few times. This sequence joins TRBV20-1 and TRBJ1-1, with a weak D call TRBD1 (6 bases). The CDR3 is made up of 13 amino acids. Per germline, CDR1 DFQATT and CDR2 SNEGSKA (reference sequence). V was cut by 2 bases and J by 6 bases, with 13 bases left in between. This CDR3 is CSARRGGIAEAFF. The CDR3 DNA sequence: TGCAGTGCTAGAAGGGGGGGCATCGCTGAAGCTTTCTTT.

The V call is TRBV14, the J call TRBJ1-6; 10 positions agree with TRBD1. Germline CDR1 and CDR2: SGHDN and FVKESK. V was clipped by 1 base and J by 9 bases; unmatched bases: 15. The CDR3 runs to 19 residues. CDR3 residues: CASSQVPFNTGTGVSPLHF. The CDR3 DNA is TGTGCCAGCAGCCAAGTGCCCTTTAATACCGGGACAGGGGTTTCACCCCTCCACTTT.

This clonotype was detected ten times or more. The rearrangement uses TRBV5-5 and TRBJ2-3; weak D call: TRBD1 (6 bases). The CDR3 sequence is 14 residues long. The germline V and J ends were trimmed by 3 bases and 5 bases, with 13 bases remaining between them. Looked up from germline, CDR1 is SGHKS and CDR2 is YYEKEE (reference sequence). CDR3 nucleotides: TGTGCCAGCAGCTCGGACAGTTTTGGAGATACGCAGTATTTT. Its translation: CASSSDSFGDTQYF.

This clonotype was found a few times. J is TRBJ1-1 and V is TRBV4-2; D is unresolved. The V gene lost 1 base and the J gene lost 0 bases, with 12 bases spanning the gap. The CDR3 is made up of 16 amino acids. CDR1 LGHNA and CDR2 YNFKEQ come from the germline V gene. Here the CDR3 reads CASSQVGRFMNTEAFF. The CDR3 region has the DNA TGTGCCAGCAGCCAAGTGGGGAGATTCATGAACACTGAAGCTTTCTTT.

This clonotype was recorded many times. The V gene is TRBV2, the J gene TRBJ2-2; maybe TRBD2 (6 bases). Trimming stripped 7 bases from V and 7 bases from J, with 7 bases between. The CDR3 has 11 residues. Germline V CDR1 and CDR2: SNHLY, FYNNEI. The CDR3 protein is CASMGGGELFF. In DNA form, the CDR3 reads TGTGCCAGCATGGGGGGCGGGGAGCTGTTTTTT.

At least ten counts were recorded for this clonotype. The genes are TRBV7-2 and TRBJ1-5, with D possibly being TRBD1 (5 bases). V dropped 3 bases and J dropped 4 bases, with 13 bases sitting between them. From germline, CDR1 is SGHTA and CDR2 FQGNSA. There are 15 residues in the CDR3. CDR3 protein: CASSLSTGQNQPQHF. CDR3 sequence (DNA): TGTGCCAGCAGCTTGAGTACAGGCCAAAATCAGCCCCAGCATTTT.

This rearrangement joins TRBV6-1 to TRBJ2-7, with 11 bases fitting TRBD1. The V gene end was trimmed by 2 bases and the J gene end by 0 bases; junction bases not matched to a gene: 3. This CDR3 spans 16 amino acids. Germline V gives CDR1 MNHNS, CDR2 SASEGT. The CDR3 sequence is CASSEWDRGASYEQYF. The CDR3 region has the DNA TGTGCCAGCAGTGAATGGGACAGGGGGGCCTCCTACGAGCAGTACTTC.

V is TRBV2 and J is TRBJ2-7; 8 nucleotides match TRBD1. The CDR3 totals 13 residues. Germline CDR1 SNHLY, CDR2 FYNNEI. The V and J ends lost 3 bases and 5 bases, in that order; junction bases with no gene match: 3. CDR3 in amino acids: CASSEDREDEQYF. CDR3 nucleotide sequence: TGTGCCAGCAGTGAGGACAGGGAAGACGAGCAGTACTTC.

A few counts support this clonotype. The chain uses TRBV27 and TRBJ2-7, with 8 positions matching TRBD2. Germline loops: CDR1 MNHEY, CDR2 SMNVEV (reference sequence). The CDR3 has 15 residues. Losses at the gene ends were 6 bases for V and 0 bases for J; bases not matched to a gene: 7. DNA for the CDR3: TGTGCCAGCAGCTATAGCGGGGATATCTCCTACGAGCAGTACTTC. It specifies CASSYSGDISYEQYF.

This clonotype has more than one count but fewer than ten. V is TRBV7-2 and J is TRBJ2-7; weak D call: TRBD1 (5 bases). Germline lookup yields CDR1 SGHTA and CDR2 FQGNSA. The CDR3 loop spans 13 amino acids. Trimming took 2 bases from V and 1 from J, leaving 6 bases between them. The CDR3 loop is CASSLRQSYEQYF. For the CDR3, the DNA is TGTGCCAGCAGCTTACGACAGTCCTACGAGCAGTACTTC. Full variable domain (outside the CDR3, taken from reference TRBV7-2 and TRBJ2-7): GAGVSQSPSNKVTEKGKDVELRCDPISGHTALYWYRQSLGQGLEFLIYFQGNSAPDKSGLPSDRFSAERTGGSVSTLTIQRTQQEDSAVYLCASSLRQSYEQYFGPGTRLTVT.

This clonotype was picked up a small number of times. The V gene is TRBV6-2 or TRBV6-3, the J gene TRBJ1-5, with D unresolved. V was clipped by 0 bases and J by 6 bases, with 9 bases between them. The CDR3 is made up of 14 amino acids. Germline V gives CDR1 MNHEY, CDR2 SVGEGT. CDR3: CASSYSRQLQPQHF. DNA for the CDR3: TGTGCCAGCAGTTACTCACGGCAGCTTCAGCCCCAGCATTTT.

In its sample, this clonotype was seen a few times. The genes are TRBV2 and TRBJ1-2; D remains ambiguous. The germline gives CDR1 SNHLY, CDR2 FYNNEI. Trimming took 0 bases from V and 8 from J, leaving 13 bases between them. The CDR3 length is 14 residues. The CDR3 protein is CASSEARSQGGYTF. CDR3 coding DNA: TGTGCCAGCAGTGAAGCGCGGTCTCAAGGAGGCTACACCTTC. The full variable domain, with the rest looked up from reference TRBV2 and TRBJ1-2, is EPEVTQTPSHQVTQMGQEVILRCVPISNHLYFYWYRQILGQKVEFLVSFYNNEISEKSEIFDDQFSVERPDGSNFTLKIRSTKLEDSAMYFCASSEARSQGGYTFGSGTRLTVV.

This clonotype was found many times. The chain recombines TRBV11-2 with TRBJ1-1, with D possibly being TRBD1 (6 bases). V lost 2 bases, J lost 5 bases, and 12 bases lay in between. Germline CDR1 and CDR2: SGHAT and FQNNGV. The CDR3 consists of 14 residues. This CDR3 is CASSLRGAGTEAFF. CDR3 in DNA: TGTGCCAGCAGCTTAAGGGGGGCGGGTACTGAAGCTTTCTTT.

This CDR3 reads CSARYEQNQRNTIYF. CDR3 nucleotide sequence: TGCAGTGCTAGATACGAACAAAACCAAAGAAACACCATATATTTT. This chain connects TRBV20-1 to TRBJ1-3; unclear D gene. Trimming removed 2 bases from V and 5 bases from J, with 16 bases in between. The germline V gene encodes CDR1 DFQATT and CDR2 SNEGSKA (reference sequence). The CDR3 extends over 15 amino acids.